These 32 T cell receptor beta chains were all obtained from the same sample, sequenced in a study of blood T cells in healthy people across ages. A second PCR of about 7 to 12 cycles used a sample-barcoded 5' primer and a J-beta primer mix. TCRdb fed the 5' RACE reads into MiXCR, producing one record per CDR3 protein. This table has 600,000 to 800,000 distinct CDR3 sequences, 40% to 65% appearing once. Sequenced input: blood. Receptor source: a woman older than 75 in good health.

This CDR3 reads CASSHLGGKTGELFF. DNA for the CDR3: TGTGCCAGCAGCCATCTAGGGGGGAAGACCGGGGAGCTGTTTTTT. The chain has TRBV3-1 and TRBJ2-2; tentatively, D is TRBD1 or TRBD2 (6 bases each). This CDR3 has 15 amino acids. Germline V gene sequence: CDR1 LGHDT, CDR2 YNNKEL (reference sequence). Trimming pared 3 bases from V and 5 bases from J, leaving 13 bases between.

The rearrangement links TRBV2 to TRBJ2-3; TRBD1 matches at 8 bases. J gave up 6 bases and V 4 bases, and 6 bases lay outside the gene matches. The CDR3 is made up of 14 amino acids. Germline CDR1 and CDR2: SNHLY and FYNNEI. This CDR3 reads CASSADRGADTQYF. The CDR3 region has the DNA TGTGCCAGCAGTGCCGACAGGGGAGCCGATACGCAGTATTTT.

The chain carries TRBV6-6 and TRBJ2-5, with TRBD1 matching over 7 bases. Germline V gives CDR1 MNHNY, CDR2 SVGAGI (reference sequence). The V and J ends lost 6 bases and 2 bases, in that order; junction bases with no gene match: 9. The CDR3 has 15 residues. The CDR3 loop is CASRPLPGQQETQYF. In nucleotides, the CDR3 is TGTGCCAGCAGACCTCTACCGGGACAGCAAGAGACCCAGTACTTC.

Concerning this clonotype: This may come from a read error, since a much larger clone is one base off. The CDR3 bases are TGTGCCGGCAGCCTATCGACAGTAGAAGCTTTCTTT. Translation gives CAGSLSTVEAFF. This rearrangement joins TRBV7-8 to TRBJ1-1, with D perhaps TRBD1 (5 bases). This CDR3 is 12 amino acids long. Germline V gene data show CDR1 as SGHVS and CDR2 as FQNEAQ.

This chain uses TRBV18 with TRBJ2-3; D gene ambiguous. Deletions cut 3 bases from V and 5 bases from J, with 9 bases between. Looked up from germline, CDR1 is KGHSH and CDR2 is LQKENI. This CDR3 has 13 residues. Here the CDR3 reads CASSPDAEDTQYF. The CDR3 DNA follows: TGTGCCAGCTCACCGGATGCGGAAGATACGCAGTATTTT.

This clonotype was recorded many times. The rearrangement joins TRBV5-1 to TRBJ2-3, with 10 bases fitting TRBD2. Losses at the gene ends were 1 base for V and 2 bases for J; bases not matched to a gene: 7. Per germline, CDR1 SGHRS and CDR2 YFSETQ. CDR3 size: 17 residues. CDR3 sequence reads: CASSLFSGGMTTDTQYF. Here the CDR3 DNA reads TGCGCCAGCAGCTTGTTTAGCGGGGGGATGACCACAGATACGCAGTATTTT.

As to this clonotype: One junction end disagrees with the germline gene, perhaps due to a read error. The chain has TRBV28 and TRBJ2-3, with TRBD2 matching over 12 bases. This CDR3 has 16 amino acids. Germline loops: CDR1 MDHEN, CDR2 SYDVKM. CDR3 region: CASSRGLAGSTDTQYF. CDR3 sequence (DNA): TGTGCCAGCAGCCGAGGACTAGCGGGAAGCACGGATACGCAGTATTTT.

This clonotype was seen many times. V is TRBV2 and J is TRBJ2-3; D uncertain. Germline-derived CDR1 and CDR2 are SNHLY and FYNNEI. V dropped 2 bases and J dropped 1 base, with 1 base sitting between them. This CDR3 has 12 amino acids. CDR3 amino acids: CASSERTDTQYF. The CDR3 DNA sequence: TGTGCCAGCAGTGAACGCACAGATACGCAGTATTTT.

This clonotype was detected many times. A junction boundary mismatches the germline segment, possibly from a read error. The genes are TRBV29-1 and TRBJ2-5, with TRBD1 identical over 7 bases. Germline CDR1 and CDR2: SQVTM and ANQGSEA. This CDR3 has 14 residues. The CDR3: CSVHTGTAIEAQYF. The CDR3 DNA follows: TGCAGCGTCCATACCGGGACAGCGATAGAGGCCCAGTACTTC. Based on the CDR3 plus reference TRBV29-1 and TRBJ2-5, the full variable domain is SAVISQKPSRDICQRGTSLTIQCQVDSQVTMMFWYRQQPGQSLTLIATANQGSEATYESGFVIDKFPISRPNLTFSTLTVSNMSPEDSSIYLCSVHTGTAIEAQYFGPGTRLLVL.

About this clonotype itself: This could be a read error, since a much larger clone is one nucleotide away. The V call is TRBV12-3 or TRBV12-4, the J call TRBJ2-1; D is possibly TRBD2 (5 bases). The CDR3 is 14 amino acids. The CDR3 DNA reads as TGTGCCCGCAGTTCTATTCCGGGGTGGATTGAGCAGTTCTTC. This gives the protein CARSSIPGWIEQFF.

About this clonotype: Germline and junction disagree at one end, which may indicate a read error. The chain joins TRBV7-2 to TRBJ2-3, with 14 bases fitting TRBD2. The CDR3 is 14 residues long. Germline CDR1 SGHTA, CDR2 FQGNSA. This CDR3 is CASSPGLAGDTRYF. The CDR3 region has the DNA TGTGCCAGCAGCCCGGGACTAGCGGGAGATACGCGGTATTTT.

The sample holds a few counts of this clonotype. J is TRBJ2-2 and V is TRBV12-3 or TRBV12-4; no clear D. This CDR3 is 21 amino acids long. Between the trimmed V and J ends, which lost 4 bases and 1 base, there was a span of 28 bases. In DNA form, the CDR3 reads TGTGCCAGCAGTTCCATTCATTACAAAGACATTAATAGGATGAACACCGGGGAGCTGTTTTTT. Its protein is CASSSIHYKDINRMNTGELFF.

This chain joins TRBV2 and TRBJ2-1; 7 bases are shared with TRBD1. Germline CDR1 and CDR2: SNHLY and FYNNEI. There are 14 residues in the CDR3. CDR3 loop: CPNRGTTSRGEQFF. Written as DNA, the CDR3 is TGTCCAAACAGGGGAACGACAAGTCGGGGTGAGCAGTTCTTC.

In this sample, this clonotype turned up many times. The rearrangement links TRBV15 to TRBJ1-2; maybe TRBD1 (5 bases). Trimming shortened V by 0 bases and J by 8 bases, and 10 bases separated the two germline ends. The CDR3 runs 13 residues. The germline V gene has CDR1 LNHNV and CDR2 YYDKDF (reference sequence). CDR3 sequence (DNA): TGTGCCACCAGCAGAGATCTCGGGGACGGCTACACCTTC. Translation gives CATSRDLGDGYTF.

V gene TRBV20-1 combines with J gene TRBJ2-3; possible D gene TRBD2, 5 bases. CDR3 length equals 11 residues. Germline V lookup: CDR1 DFQATT, CDR2 SNEGSKA (reference sequence). With 0 bases removed from V and 10 bases from J, the gap between germline ends came to 8 bases. The CDR3 is CSARDEGPQYF. The CDR3, as DNA: TGCAGTGCTAGAGATGAGGGTCCGCAGTATTTT.

This rearrangement joins TRBV20-1 to TRBJ2-1; 9 nucleotides agree with TRBD1. The CDR3 covers 14 residues. Germline CDR1 is DFQATT and CDR2 is SNEGSKA (reference sequence). The V segment lost 1 base and the J segment 7 bases; nucleotides outside the gene matches: 5. This CDR3 is CSARGTGVGNEQFF. The CDR3 nucleotides are TGCAGTGCTAGAGGGACAGGGGTGGGAAATGAGCAGTTCTTC.

This clonotype was observed many times. CDR3: CASRPQGLDTQYF. In DNA form, the CDR3 reads TGTGCCAGCAGACCTCAGGGGTTAGATACGCAGTATTTT. V is TRBV12-3 or TRBV12-4 and J is TRBJ2-3; perhaps TRBD1 as D (6 bases). Trimming shortened V by 6 bases and J by 5 bases, and 12 bases separated the two germline ends. CDR3 size: 13 residues.

As DNA, the CDR3 is TGTGCCAGCAGCCAACGTACTAGTTACAATGAGCAGTTCTTC. It specifies CASSQRTSYNEQFF. The chain recombines TRBV7-2 with TRBJ2-1, with D possibly matching TRBD2 (5 bases). In germline, CDR1 is SGHTA, CDR2 FQGNSA. The CDR3 runs to 14 residues. V was clipped by 5 bases and J by 4 bases, with 12 bases between them.

V and J are TRBV7-2 and TRBJ1-5; no reliable D call. Germline V gene lookup returns CDR1 SGHTA and CDR2 FQGNSA. Trimming pared 0 bases from V and 1 base from J, leaving 4 bases between. CDR3 size: 14 residues. CDR3 region: CASSLALSNQPQHF. CDR3 nucleotides: TGTGCCAGCAGCTTAGCCCTCAGCAATCAGCCCCAGCATTTT.

The chain is built from TRBV9 and TRBJ1-1, with TRBD1 matching over 8 bases. CDR1 and CDR2 (germline): SGDLS, YYNGEE. V lost 10 bases, J lost 1 base, and 6 bases stayed unmatched. The CDR3 covers 13 residues. The CDR3 DNA reads TGTGCCGCGGCGGACAGGGCGAACACTGAAGCTTTCTTT. Translated: CAAADRANTEAFF.

The chain employs TRBV28 and TRBJ2-1, with 9 bases aligning to TRBD1. Germline V lookup: CDR1 MDHEN, CDR2 SYDVKM. With V trimmed by 5 bases and J by 12 bases, 17 bases remained unmatched. This CDR3 has 16 amino acids. CDR3 loop: CASSPMPGQGRPRQFF. The CDR3 DNA is TGTGCCAGCAGTCCCATGCCGGGACAGGGTCGCCCAAGGCAGTTCTTC.

Concerning this clonotype itself: One junction end disagrees with the germline gene, perhaps due to a read error. This rearrangement joins TRBV2 to TRBJ1-5; D is uncertain. Germline V lookup: CDR1 SNHLY, CDR2 FYNNEI. The CDR3 runs to 15 residues. CDR3 in DNA: TGTGCCAACAGTGCGACGGGGAGCAACAATCAGCCCCAGCATTTT. Residues: CANSATGSNNQPQHF. The variable domain in full, with the rest retrieved from reference TRBV2 and TRBJ1-5, is EPEVTQTPSHQVTQMGQEVILRCVPISNHLYFYWYRQILGQKVEFLVSFYNNEISEKSEIFDDQFSVERPDGSNFTLKIRSTKLEDSAMYFCANSATGSNNQPQHFGDGTRLSIL.

This clonotype has only a few counts. The chain links TRBV20-1 to TRBJ1-6, with TRBD1 matching 7 bases. Per the germline V gene, CDR1 is DFQATT and CDR2 is SNEGSKA (reference sequence). J was trimmed by 8 bases and V by 2 bases; bases with no gene match: 3. The CDR3 runs to 13 residues. The DNA for the CDR3 is TGCAGTGCTAGATCGCAGGGGGATTCACCCCTCCACTTT. Its protein is CSARSQGDSPLHF.

With regard to this clonotype: The junction departs from germline at one end; a sequencing error may be responsible. The chain couples TRBV3-1 to TRBJ2-3; D call uncertain. This CDR3 contains 15 residues. CDR1 is LGHDT and CDR2 is YNNKEL in the germline V gene (reference sequence). The chain's CDR3 is CASSQEISLPDTLYF. The CDR3 coding sequence is TGTGCCAGCAGCCAAGAGATTTCCTTGCCAGATACGCTGTATTTT.

The V call is TRBV9, the J call TRBJ2-1, with D perhaps being TRBD1 or TRBD2 (5 bases each). This CDR3 contains 15 residues. Germline assignment: CDR1 SGDLS and CDR2 YYNGEE. V was shortened by 0 bases and J by 4 bases, with 11 bases between the two germline ends. This CDR3 is CASSVGGDQYNEQFF. The DNA of the CDR3 is TGTGCCAGCAGCGTAGGAGGGGACCAATACAATGAGCAGTTCTTC.

This clonotype is a singleton in its sample. The rearrangement joins TRBV28 to TRBJ1-2, with D perhaps matching TRBD1 (6 bases). Trimming pared 5 bases from V and 3 bases from J, leaving 10 bases between. Per germline, CDR1 MDHEN and CDR2 SYDVKM. CDR3 length: 13 residues. Here the CDR3 DNA reads TGTGCCAGCAGTGGGGGCGCCGACTATGGCTACACCTTC. It encodes CASSGGADYGYTF.

With regard to this clonotype: A junction boundary mismatches the germline segment, possibly from a read error. The chain carries TRBV5-1 and TRBJ2-1; D perhaps matches TRBD2 (6 bases). There are 16 residues in the CDR3. Germline lookup yields CDR1 SGHRS and CDR2 YFSETQ. Written as DNA, the CDR3 is TGCGCCGGCAGCTTGGACCCAGCGGGCTCCTACAATGAGCAGTTCTTC. The encoded protein is CAGSLDPAGSYNEQFF.

For this clonotype: The junction does not match germline at one end; this may be a read error. CDR3 region: CVSSPRKRPLRVDEQYF. The CDR3 DNA reads TGTGTCAGCAGCCCGAGGAAACGGCCCCTGAGGGTAGATGAGCAGTACTTC. This chain uses TRBV6-6 with TRBJ2-5, with D perhaps matching TRBD2 (5 bases). Per the germline V gene, CDR1 is MNHNY and CDR2 is SVGAGI (reference sequence). The CDR3 has 17 residues.

This clonotype was recorded at least ten times. The chain employs TRBV3-1 and TRBJ2-6, with D unresolved. From germline, CDR1 is LGHDT and CDR2 YNNKEL (reference sequence). V lost 0 bases and J 2 bases, leaving 11 bases between the germline ends. The CDR3 runs 17 residues. CDR3 sequence: CASSQDLLSTGANVLTF. CDR3 bases: TGTGCCAGCAGCCAAGATCTTCTGTCGACTGGGGCCAACGTCCTGACTTTC.

The rearrangement joins TRBV6-4 to TRBJ2-5; unclear D gene. Trimming removed 9 bases from V and 5 bases from J, with 7 bases in between. Germline CDR1 is MRHNA and CDR2 is SNTAGT. This CDR3 has 10 amino acids. The CDR3 region has the DNA TGTGCCAGTTGCGAGGAGACCCAGTACTTC. This encodes CASCEETQYF.

There are many counts of this clonotype. CDR3 loop: CSVPTSGATSYNEQFF. DNA of the CDR3: TGCAGCGTACCAACTAGCGGGGCTACGTCCTACAATGAGCAGTTCTTC. The rearrangement links TRBV29-1 to TRBJ2-1, with TRBD2 identical over 10 bases. This CDR3 spans 16 amino acids. Germline CDR1 SQVTM, CDR2 ANQGSEA. V lost 6 bases and J lost 1; bases outside the gene matches: 9.

The V and J genes are TRBV5-1 and TRBJ2-2; possibly TRBD1 for D (6 bases). V lost 3 bases, J lost 1 base, and 16 bases lay in between. CDR3 length: 17 residues. Germline loops: CDR1 SGHRS, CDR2 YFSETQ. CDR3 DNA sequence: TGCGCCAGCAGCTGGGGGCGAGACAGTTTGAACACCGGGGAGCTGTTTTTT. Translation gives CASSWGRDSLNTGELFF.